This T cell receptor beta chain comes out of a study of identifying expanded T cells in peripheral blood. Study-wide results and caveats: Across healthy donors, higher total template counts meant significantly greater approximately two-week count variance. Over two and four weeks, about 16 and 20 clones changed, versus approximately 1.2 between replicates.

No infections or other immune events were documented during collection. A note on this clone: Its antigen is not identified.

Assay: immunoSEQ multiplex PCR; the TCRdb copy retains only in-frame clones and omits some. Of some 78,000 clones listed, roughly 84% are singletons. The V end lost 4 bases, the J end lost 7 bases, and 14 bases lay between the germline ends. CDR3 size: 13 residues. The germline gives CDR1 SGDLS, CDR2 YYNGEE. This sequence originates from a person aged 18 to 75 in good health. The sequencing input was blood. The gene calls are TRBV9 and TRBJ2-5; D might be TRBD1 or TRBD2, each matching 5 bases. The CDR3 DNA reads as TGTGCCAGCAGCCCCAGGTGGGACGGGACCCAGTACTTC. This gives the protein CASSPRWDGTQYF.